Detailed here is one T cell receptor (beta chain). From germline, CDR1 is SEHNR and CDR2 FQNEAQ (reference sequence). The CDR3 consists of 13 residues. Deletions cut 7 bases from V and 6 bases from J, with 16 bases between. This sample is part of a study of T-cell memory formation after mild COVID-19. About the research overall: TCR clusters showed largely donor specificity.

Barcoded TCR alpha and TCR beta cDNA libraries with UMIs came from 5'RACE using constant-segment primers. In TCRdb, the 5' RACE reads were re-called with MiXCR into one record per CDR3 protein. The sample has some 330,000 distinct CDR3 sequences, roughly 20% seen once. The genes are TRBV7-9 and TRBJ2-7; D is perhaps TRBD2 (6 bases). Sequenced sample: PBMCs or a T cell subset sorted from them (not recorded which). This receptor was obtained from an adult woman who had mild COVID-19 (a few samples of this study predate the infection). Cell type and time point are not known. DNA of the CDR3: TGTGCCAGCACCCTTCCCGGCGGGGTCGAGCAGTACTTC. As protein: CASTLPGGVEQYF.